The entry that follows covers one T cell receptor (beta chain) sequence. What it binds is unknown. This sample stems from a study of a mutant IDH1 vaccine in newly diagnosed glioma. Sequencing used immunoSEQ multiplex PCR; TCRdb keeps in-frame clones, though not all of them. The repertoire holds under 40,000 clones, with roughly 75% as singletons. Time point given: week 35, safety follow-up. The investigators gave 300 ug of mutant IDH1 20-mer peptide in each vaccine dose, together with topical imiquimod. Germline V gene sequence: CDR1 SGHRS, CDR2 YFSETQ. The CDR3 is 14 residues long. Trimming cost V 3 bases and J 9 bases; bases outside gene matches: 4.

The chain uses TRBV5-1 and TRBJ1-6, with 9 bases matching TRBD1. Sequencing used PBMCs, obtained from a glioma patient whose treatment included an IDH1 peptide vaccine. The receptor comes from a man aged 35-49 years with glioma. Some clones in this sample may be carry-over from other donors' samples. The CDR3 DNA sequence: TGCGCCAGCAGCTCGGGACAGGGCCGTTCACCCCTCCACTTT. Its protein product is CASSSGQGRSPLHF.